This entry describes one TCR beta chain. This entry belongs to a study of OX40 agonist ivuxolimab in advanced cancers. The protocol was immunoSEQ multiplex PCR, while the TCRdb copy is restricted to in-frame clones and leaves out a portion. The top ten clones hold roughly 6.7% of a sample with 50,000 to 60,000 clones, 80% to 90% of them seen once. The V gene lost 1 base and the J gene lost 0 bases, with 10 bases spanning the gap. Germline values: CDR1 SGHDN, CDR2 FVKESK. The CDR3 covers 16 residues. V is TRBV14 and J is TRBJ2-1; D gene uncertain. This receptor was obtained from an adult with an advanced solid tumor such as melanoma, head and neck, liver or kidney cancer. The material was CD4+ or CD8+ T cells sorted from blood, obtained in a trial of the OX40 agonist ivuxolimab. Here the CDR3 reads CASSQVFRSSYNEQFF. The CDR3 region has the DNA TGTGCCAGCAGCCAAGTGTTCAGGAGCTCCTACAATGAGCAGTTCTTC.